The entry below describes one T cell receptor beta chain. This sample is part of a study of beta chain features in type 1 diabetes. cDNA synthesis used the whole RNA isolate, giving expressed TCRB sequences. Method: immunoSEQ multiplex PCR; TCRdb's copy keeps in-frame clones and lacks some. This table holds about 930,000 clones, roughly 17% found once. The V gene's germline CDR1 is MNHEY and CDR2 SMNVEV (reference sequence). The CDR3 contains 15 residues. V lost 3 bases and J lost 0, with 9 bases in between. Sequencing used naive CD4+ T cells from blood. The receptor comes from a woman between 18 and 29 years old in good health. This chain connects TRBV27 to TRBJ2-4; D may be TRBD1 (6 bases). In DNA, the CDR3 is TGTGCCAGCAGTTTTAGGGGGATAGCCAAAAACATTCAGTACTTC. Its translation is CASSFRGIAKNIQYF.